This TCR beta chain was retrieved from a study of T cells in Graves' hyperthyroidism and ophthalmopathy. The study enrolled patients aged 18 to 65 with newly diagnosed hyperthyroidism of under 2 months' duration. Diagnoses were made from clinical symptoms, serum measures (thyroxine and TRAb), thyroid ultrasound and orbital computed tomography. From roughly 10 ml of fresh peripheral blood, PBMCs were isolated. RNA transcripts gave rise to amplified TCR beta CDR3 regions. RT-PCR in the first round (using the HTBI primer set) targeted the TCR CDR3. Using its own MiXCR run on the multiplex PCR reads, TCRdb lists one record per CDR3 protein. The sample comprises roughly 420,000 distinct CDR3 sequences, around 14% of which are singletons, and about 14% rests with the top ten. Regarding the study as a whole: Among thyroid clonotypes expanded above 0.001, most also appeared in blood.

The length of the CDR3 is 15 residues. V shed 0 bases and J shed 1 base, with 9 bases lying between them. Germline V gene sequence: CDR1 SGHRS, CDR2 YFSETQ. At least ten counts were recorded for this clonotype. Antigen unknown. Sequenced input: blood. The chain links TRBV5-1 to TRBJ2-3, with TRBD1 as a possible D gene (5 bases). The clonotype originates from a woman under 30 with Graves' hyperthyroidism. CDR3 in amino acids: CASSLDRQRTDTQYF. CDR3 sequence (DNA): TGCGCCAGCAGCTTGGACAGACAGCGCACAGATACGCAGTATTTT.